The 28 T cell receptor beta chains in this list originate from one sample, sequenced in a study of beta chain features in type 1 diabetes. Notes on the study in general: A moderate, significant TCRB CDR3 shortening appeared in type 1 diabetes across four CD4+ subsets.

Antigens for these TCRs are unknown. Expressed TCRB transcripts were sequenced because the isolated RNA had all been reverse transcribed beforehand. Method: immunoSEQ multiplex PCR; TCRdb's copy keeps in-frame clones and lacks some. Of over 90,000 clones listed, roughly 28% were seen once; the top ten hold more than 0.45%. Input material: central memory CD4+ T cells from blood. These receptors were obtained from a woman in her late teens or twenties with type 1 diabetes.

CDR3 sequence reads: CASRTSEGQQFF. The CDR3, as DNA: TGTGCCAGCAGGACCTCTGAGGGTCAGCAGTTCTTC. J is TRBJ2-1 and V is TRBV6-5, with D possibly matching TRBD2 (5 bases). Trimming removed 6 bases from V and 11 bases from J, with 14 bases in between. Germline-derived CDR1 and CDR2 are MNHEY and SVGAGI. This CDR3 has 12 residues.

This clone was observed a handful of times. The chain employs TRBV10-3 and TRBJ2-7; 7 positions match TRBD1. Trimming took 4 bases from V and 6 from J; bases not matched to a gene: 9. The V gene's germline CDR1 is ENHRY and CDR2 SYGVKD. This CDR3 region has 14 residues. In nucleotides, the CDR3 is TGTGCCATCAGTGTGGAACAGGGGTACGGCGAGCAGTACGTC. It encodes CAISVEQGYGEQYV.

The genes are TRBV4-1 and TRBJ1-2, with 10 bases fitting TRBD1. The CDR3 is made up of 14 amino acids. Germline CDR1 is MGHRA and CDR2 is YSYEKL. The V and J ends lost 0 bases and 5 bases, in that order; junction bases with no gene match: 0. CDR3 DNA sequence: TGCGCCAGCAGCCAAGAGGGACAGGGGTATGGCTACACCTTC. Amino acids: CASSQEGQGYGYTF.

This chain joins TRBV25-1 and TRBJ1-2; D might be TRBD1 (5 bases). CDR1 and CDR2 (germline): MGHDK, SYGVNS. The CDR3 sequence is 12 residues long. Trimming stripped 6 bases from V and 0 bases from J, with 5 bases between. CDR3 in amino acids: CASRTANYGYTF. CDR3 nucleotides: TGTGCCAGCAGGACAGCTAACTATGGCTACACCTTC.

The chain recombines TRBV28 with TRBJ2-7; no firm D call. CDR1 and CDR2 (germline): MDHEN, SYDVKM. CDR3 length: 11 residues. V lost 6 bases, J lost 4 bases, and 7 bases lay in between. CDR3 in DNA: TGTGCCAGCAGGTCAGATTACGAGCAGTACTTC. As protein: CASRSDYEQYF. The whole variable domain, remainder taken from reference TRBV28 and TRBJ2-7, is DVKVTQSSRYLVKRTGEKVFLECVQDMDHENMFWYRQDPGLGLRLIYFSYDVKMKEKGDIPEGYSVSREKKERFSLILESASTNQTSMYLCASRSDYEQYFGPGTRLTVT.

The chain joins TRBV27 to TRBJ2-7; 7 bases line up with TRBD2. This CDR3 is 16 amino acids long. CDR1 and CDR2 (germline): MNHEY, SMNVEV (reference sequence). V trimming: 3 bases; J trimming: 1 base; junction bases outside the gene matches: 9. The CDR3 DNA sequence: TGTGCCAGCAGTTTGGGGCTAGCGGAGGGTTCCTACGAGCAGTACTTC. Translating it yields CASSLGLAEGSYEQYF.

The rearrangement uses TRBV5-1 and TRBJ2-1; D may be TRBD2 (5 bases). V lost 5 bases and J lost 5, with 5 bases in between. The CDR3 extends over 11 amino acids. Germline V gene sequence: CDR1 SGHRS, CDR2 YFSETQ. The CDR3 region is CASRGDNEQFF. The CDR3 DNA follows: TGCGCCAGCAGGGGAGACAATGAGCAGTTCTTC.

This clone was observed a handful of times. The chain links TRBV6-6 to TRBJ2-5; D unclear. The end of the DNA is better explained by TRBJ2-7, so the J call may be wrong. The length of the CDR3 is 10 residues. The germline gives CDR1 MNHNY, CDR2 SVGAGI (reference sequence). The CDR3 nucleotides read TGTGCCAGCGGTGTGTACGAGCAGTACTTC. It specifies CASGVYEQYF.

The genes are TRBV11-2 and TRBJ2-1, with D maybe TRBD2 (6 bases). Germline V gene lookup returns CDR1 SGHAT and CDR2 FQNNGV. V was cut by 5 bases and J by 0 bases, with 11 bases left in between. This CDR3 is 15 amino acids long. The DNA for the CDR3 is TGTGCCAGCAGCGCGGGAAGGAGCTCCTACAATGAGCAGTTCTTC. This gives the protein CASSAGRSSYNEQFF.

The chain combines TRBV7-3 with TRBJ2-1; 9 bases map to TRBD1. The germline V gene encodes CDR1 SGHTA and CDR2 FQGTGA. V was clipped by 5 bases and J by 6 bases; unmatched bases: 5. The CDR3 runs 14 residues. The CDR3 sequence: CASSEGQGGNEQFF. DNA for the CDR3: TGTGCCAGCAGCGAGGGACAGGGTGGCAATGAGCAGTTCTTC.

The V and J genes are TRBV9 and TRBJ1-5; 7 nucleotides align to TRBD1. The ends lost 4 bases at V and 5 bases at J; junction bases unmatched: 3. Germline CDR1 is SGDLS and CDR2 is YYNGEE. The CDR3 has 13 amino acids. This CDR3 reads CASSLTGDQPQHF. CDR3 DNA sequence: TGTGCCAGCAGCTTAACAGGGGATCAGCCCCAGCATTTT.

This clone was detected only a few times. The CDR3 bases are TGTGCCAGCAGCCCCCATTATGGGAGTTCCTACAATGAGCAGTTCTTC. It specifies CASSPHYGSSYNEQFF. This chain joins TRBV9 and TRBJ2-1; maybe TRBD2 (5 bases). The CDR3 covers 16 residues. Trimming left V 4 bases short and J 1 base short, with 15 bases between. Germline CDR1 and CDR2: SGDLS and YYNGEE. The variable domain in full, completed from reference TRBV9 and TRBJ2-1, reads DSGVTQTPKHLITATGQRVTLRCSPRSGDLSVYWYQQSLDQGLQFLIQYYNGEERAKGNILERFSAQQFPDLHSELNLSSLELGDSALYFCASSPHYGSSYNEQFFGPGTRLTVL.

This clone was observed a handful of times. The genes are TRBV25-1 and TRBJ2-5; D is undetermined. CDR3 length: 12 residues. Trimming cost V 3 bases and J 6 bases, with 8 bases left between them. Per the germline V gene, CDR1 is MGHDK and CDR2 is SYGVNS. The CDR3 bases are TGTGCCAGCAGTGACAGGCTGAAGACCCAGTACTTC. The encoded protein is CASSDRLKTQYF.

This chain links TRBV4-3 with TRBJ1-1; 7 bases line up with TRBD1. The CDR3 totals 15 residues. J was trimmed by 1 base and V by 4 bases; bases with no gene match: 6. The germline V gene has CDR1 LGHNA and CDR2 YSLEER. CDR3 DNA sequence: TGCGCCAGCAGCCCATACCGGGACAGGAACACTGAAGCTTTCTTT. Translation gives CASSPYRDRNTEAFF.

This clone turned up a few times. The chain carries TRBV5-4 and TRBJ2-5; D may be TRBD2 (6 bases). V lost 7 bases to trimming and J lost 1 base, with 11 bases between them. In germline, CDR1 is SGHNT, CDR2 YYREEE (reference sequence). This CDR3 contains 13 residues. The CDR3 nucleotides read TGTGCCAGCGGACTAAGGGCCCAAGAGACCCAGTACTTC. Translating it yields CASGLRAQETQYF.

This chain joins TRBV23-1 and TRBJ2-5; TRBD1 matches 8 bases. TRBV23-1 belongs to the ORF category, with a function that is uncertain. The length of the CDR3 is 16 residues. V lost 0 bases, J lost 4 bases, and 7 bases stayed unmatched. The CDR3 DNA sequence: TGCGCCAGCAGTCAATCGCCAGGGGGCTCCCGAGAGACCCAGTACTTC. It specifies CASSQSPGGSRETQYF.

The sample holds a few counts of this clone. The rearrangement links TRBV7-2 to TRBJ1-5; D ambiguous. Germline-derived CDR1 and CDR2 are SGHTA and FQGNSA. The CDR3 length is 16 residues. V lost 4 bases to trimming and J lost 4 bases, with 17 bases between them. In nucleotides, the CDR3 is TGTGCCAGCAGCTCCCCAGCAGGTGGAGGAAATCAGCCCCAGCATTTT. The encoded protein is CASSSPAGGGNQPQHF.

This clone was recorded at least ten times. V usage is TRBV6-5 and J usage is TRBJ2-7, with a tentative D call TRBD2 (5 bases). Germline assignment: CDR1 MNHEY and CDR2 SVGAGI. V was clipped by 2 bases and J by 3 bases, with 8 bases between them. This CDR3 comprises 13 residues. CDR3 loop: CASSYRGIYEQYF. DNA of the CDR3: TGTGCCAGCAGTTACCGGGGAATCTACGAGCAGTACTTC.

This clone was observed many times. The chain carries TRBV18 and TRBJ2-5; D unclear. Trimming took 6 bases from V and 5 from J, leaving 16 bases between them. Germline V lookup: CDR1 KGHSH, CDR2 LQKENI. CDR3 length: 14 amino acids. The CDR3 protein is CASSSSRSEETQYF. CDR3 DNA: TGTGCCAGCTCGTCGTCGAGGAGCGAGGAGACCCAGTACTTC.

This clone was detected only a few times. The rearrangement links TRBV19 to TRBJ2-4, with 7 nucleotides matching TRBD1. The V gene end was trimmed by 4 bases and the J gene end by 1 base; junction bases not matched to a gene: 1. The CDR3 is 14 amino acids. In germline, CDR1 is LNHDA, CDR2 SQIVND (reference sequence). CDR3 amino acids: CASSTQGAKNIQYF. CDR3 sequence (DNA): TGTGCCAGTAGTACACAGGGGGCCAAAAACATTCAGTACTTC.

This clone has a handful of counts. This chain uses TRBV7-9 with TRBJ1-2, with D unclear. V was shortened by 3 bases and J by 8 bases, with 10 bases between the two germline ends. Looked up from germline, CDR1 is SEHNR and CDR2 is FQNEAQ (reference sequence). This CDR3 is built from 12 residues. CDR3 in amino acids: CASSLNREGYTF. Written as DNA, the CDR3 is TGTGCCAGCAGCTTGAACAGAGAAGGCTACACCTTC.

J is TRBJ2-7 and V is TRBV7-6; D not resolved. CDR3 length: 14 residues. V lost 3 bases to trimming and J lost 1 base, with 10 bases between them. Germline V gives CDR1 SGHVS, CDR2 FNYEAQ. The CDR3: CASSFSPGSYEQYF. The CDR3 nucleotides read TGTGCCAGCAGCTTTTCTCCCGGGTCCTACGAGCAGTACTTC.

This clone was recorded many times. The junction differs from germline at one of its ends, possibly a read error. The rearrangement joins TRBV29-1 to TRBJ2-1; D remains ambiguous. Germline lookup yields CDR1 SQVTM and CDR2 ANQGSEA. The CDR3 totals 14 residues. In nucleotides, the CDR3 is TGCAGCGTTGTCGACTCAATTAATCCAAATGGGCAGTTCTTC. Translation: CSVVDSINPNGQFF.

Comment on this clone: Germline and junction disagree at one end, which may indicate a read error. The chain uses TRBV19 and TRBJ2-2, with a possible D match to TRBD2 (6 bases). Germline assignment: CDR1 LNHDA and CDR2 SQIVND (reference sequence). This CDR3 comprises 15 residues. CDR3 nucleotide sequence: TGTGCCAGTACCAGACTAGTGGGGAACACCCGGGAGCTGTTTTTT. Protein product: CASTRLVGNTRELFF.

This clone was observed at least ten times. V is TRBV30 and J is TRBJ2-7; the match to TRBD1 covers 12 bases. The CDR3 is 12 amino acids. CDR1 is GTSNPN and CDR2 is SVGIG in the germline V gene (reference sequence). V gave up 7 bases and J gave up 4 bases; unmatched junction bases: 2. The CDR3 sequence is CASGQGAYEQYF. In nucleotides, the CDR3 is TGTGCCTCGGGACAGGGGGCGTACGAGCAGTACTTC.

This rearrangement joins TRBV19 to TRBJ2-2; tentatively, D is TRBD2 (7 bases). Germline-derived CDR1 and CDR2 are LNHDA and SQIVND (reference sequence). The CDR3 consists of 15 residues. V was trimmed by 3 bases and J by 5 bases, leaving 13 bases between them. CDR3 sequence: CASSMGGRGTGELFF. The DNA of the CDR3 is TGTGCCAGTAGTATGGGTGGGAGGGGGACCGGGGAGCTGTTTTTT.

This clone was detected only a few times. The genes are TRBV18 and TRBJ1-1; TRBD1 is a possible D gene (5 bases). This CDR3 comprises 15 residues. V dropped 0 bases and J dropped 7 bases, with 15 bases sitting between them. Germline CDR1 is KGHSH and CDR2 is LQKENI. CDR3 loop: CASSPPGRGRGEAFF. In nucleotides, the CDR3 is TGTGCCAGCTCACCACCAGGGAGGGGCCGGGGTGAAGCTTTCTTT.

The sample holds a few counts of this clone. The rearrangement uses TRBV15 and TRBJ1-3, with TRBD1 matching 7 bases. The germline CDR1 and CDR2 sequences are LNHNV and YYDKDF (reference sequence). With V trimmed by 5 bases and J by 2 bases, 6 bases remained unmatched. The CDR3 spans 15 residues. The chain's CDR3 is CATSVNQGAGNTIYF. The CDR3 DNA reads TGTGCCACCAGCGTCAACCAGGGGGCTGGAAACACCATATATTTT.